This is a list of T cell receptor beta chains from one sample in a study of blood T cell repertoires in COVID-19. Assay: immunoSEQ multiplex PCR; the TCRdb copy retains only in-frame clones and omits some. Of 60,000 to 85,000 clones in the sample, around 86% are singletons; the top ten hold roughly 12%. The specimen sequenced was peripheral blood. The receptor set was obtained from a human donor in a cohort sampled during active COVID-19. CDR3s include the opening cysteine and the closing phenylalanine or tryptophan. D genes are given only for firm matches. Clone size is shown for a subset of rows, as once, few, many or a class of expanded clone.

>TRBV19|TRBJ2-5|TRBD1|NA
CASSTGQGVPQETQYF
TGTGCCAGTAGTACCGGACAGGGTGTCCCTCAAGAGACCCAGTACTTC
>TRBV5-1|TRBJ1-6|NA|once
CASSALAGRGDSPLHF
TGCGCCAGCAGCGCCCTAGCGGGCCGGGGGGATTCACCCCTCCACTTT
>TRBV30|TRBJ2-3|NA|NA
CAWGRGTDTQYF
TGTGCCTGGGGGCGCGGCACAGATACGCAGTATTTT
>TRBV6-2/TRBV6-3|TRBJ1-2|NA|NA
CASSYSTESNYGYTF
TGTGCCAGCAGTTACTCGACAGAGTCTAACTATGGCTACACCTTC
>TRBV5-8|TRBJ1-2|TRBD1|few
CASSWGQGYSYTF
TGTGCCAGCAGTTGGGGACAGGGCTATAGCTACACCTTC
>TRBV2|TRBJ2-7|NA|once
CARGSTASYEQYF
TGTGCCAGGGGGAGCACAGCGAGCTACGAGCAGTACTTC
>TRBV19|TRBJ2-3|TRBD1|NA
CASSTKGAATDTQYF
TGTGCCAGTAGTACCAAGGGGGCGGCCACAGATACGCAGTATTTT
>TRBV6-2/TRBV6-3|TRBJ1-2|TRBD1|once
CASSSTGGGYGYTF
TGTGCCAGCAGTTCGACAGGGGGCGGCTATGGCTACACCTTC
>TRBV29-1|TRBJ2-5|NA|NA
CSVEGTVEETQYF
TGCAGCGTTGAAGGGACAGTTGAAGAGACCCAGTACTTC
>TRBV3-1/TRBV3-2|TRBJ2-7|TRBD2|NA
CASSPGLAGMREQYF
TGTGCCAGCAGCCCTGGACTAGCGGGGATGAGAGAGCAGTACTTC
>TRBV7-2|TRBJ2-7|TRBD2|NA
CASSRPGLAGNSYEQYF
TGTGCCAGCAGCCGTCCGGGACTAGCGGGGAACTCCTACGAGCAGTACTTC
>TRBV7-9|TRBJ1-1|TRBD1|medium-sized
CASSLSPGGFTEAFF
TGTGCCAGCAGCTTATCGCCAGGGGGCTTCACTGAAGCTTTCTTT
>TRBV5-1|TRBJ2-7|TRBD1|few
CASSLRQGGREQYF
TGCGCCAGCAGCTTGAGACAGGGGGGGAGAGAGCAGTACTTC
>TRBV18|TRBJ1-6|NA|NA
CASSPSILVSPLHF
TGTGCCAGCTCACCAAGTATTTTAGTTTCACCCCTCCACTTT
>TRBV19|TRBJ1-3|TRBD1|NA
CASAKSSLDRAGNTIYF
TGTGCCAGCGCAAAATCCTCCTTAGACAGGGCTGGAAACACCATATATTTT
>TRBV5-1|TRBJ2-1|TRBD2|NA
CASSSSGGRYNEQFF
TGCGCCAGCAGCTCTAGCGGGGGGAGGTACAATGAGCAGTTCTTC
>TRBV5-6|TRBJ1-6|TRBD1|NA
CASSLASRQGNSPLHF
TGTGCCAGCAGCTTGGCCTCAAGACAGGGTAATTCACCCCTCCACTTT
>TRBV7-2|TRBJ1-1|NA|NA
CASSLQERYTEAFF
TGTGCCAGCAGCTTACAGGAGCGGTACACTGAAGCTTTCTTT
>TRBV3-1/TRBV3-2|TRBJ2-7|TRBD1|NA
CASSLPQGTRGEQYF
TGTGCCAGCAGCCTACCACAGGGGACACGGGGCGAGCAGTACTTC
>TRBV5-4|TRBJ2-2|NA|NA
CAGGAEGRSTGELFF
TGTGCCGGGGGGGCCGAGGGTCGTAGCACCGGGGAGCTGTTTTTT
>TRBV9|TRBJ1-6|TRBD1|NA
CASSVGGDRGSPLHF
TGTGCCAGCAGCGTAGGTGGGGACAGGGGCTCACCCCTCCACTTT
>TRBV5-1|TRBJ1-2|TRBD1|NA
CASSLTMSTGYSGYTF
TGCGCCAGCAGCCTAACTATGTCGACAGGGTACAGTGGCTACACCTTC
>TRBV7-2|TRBJ1-6|NA|NA
CASSFGVNSPLHF
TGTGCCAGCAGCTTCGGGGTGAATTCACCCCTCCACTTT
>TRBV30|TRBJ1-2|NA|NA
CAWRAGNYGYTF
TGTGCCTGGAGGGCCGGGAACTATGGCTACACCTTC
>TRBV19|TRBJ1-5|NA|few
CAGGGNQPQHF
TGTGCCGGAGGGGGCAATCAGCCCCAGCATTTT
>TRBV6-2/TRBV6-3|TRBJ1-5|TRBD1|NA
CASSRTGDSNQPQHF
TGTGCCAGCAGTCGGACAGGCGATAGCAATCAGCCCCAGCATTTT
>TRBV7-8|TRBJ2-3|TRBD1|NA
CASSSNTGGARTDTQYF
TGTGCCAGCAGCTCCAACACAGGGGGCGCAAGGACAGATACGCAGTATTTT
>TRBV4-1|TRBJ1-1|NA|NA
CASSQDLGLTEAFF
TGCGCCAGCAGCCAAGATCTGGGACTCACTGAAGCTTTCTTT
>TRBV18|TRBJ2-1|NA|NA
CASSPLETGRPEQFF
TGTGCCAGCTCACCACTTGAGACAGGGAGGCCTGAGCAGTTCTTC
>TRBV7-2|TRBJ2-5|TRBD1|NA
CASSTGVVETQYF
TGTGCCAGCAGCACAGGGGTAGTAGAGACCCAGTACTTC
>TRBV6-1|TRBJ2-7|TRBD1|few
CASSEVTGASYEQYF
TGTGCCAGCAGTGAAGTCACAGGGGCGTCCTACGAGCAGTACTTC
>TRBV2|TRBJ2-6|NA|NA
CASSVESGANVLTF
TGTGCCAGCAGTGTAGAGTCTGGGGCCAACGTCCTGACTTTC
>TRBV9|TRBJ1-4|TRBD1|NA
CASSDRTGGGEKLFF
TGTGCCAGCAGCGACCGGACAGGGGGCGGAGAAAAACTGTTTTTT
>TRBV4-1|TRBJ1-2|NA|NA
CASSQDERNYGYTF
TGCGCCAGCAGCCAAGATGAGCGAAACTATGGCTACACCTTC
>TRBV19|TRBJ2-3|TRBD2|NA
CASWGGGLTDTQYF
TGTGCCAGTTGGGGGGGAGGGCTCACAGATACGCAGTATTTT
>TRBV11-2|TRBJ2-5|TRBD2|NA
CASRSGALAGAGRETQYF
TGTGCCAGCAGATCCGGAGCGCTAGCGGGGGCCGGGAGGGAGACCCAGTACTTC
>TRBV30|TRBJ2-5|NA|NA
CAWSVGQGAETQYF
TGTGCCTGGAGTGTGGGACAAGGTGCAGAGACCCAGTACTTC
>TRBV5-4|TRBJ1-6|NA|NA
CASSLGTVGYNSPLHF
TGTGCCAGCAGCTTGGGGACAGTAGGATATAATTCACCCCTCCACTTT
>TRBV24-1|TRBJ2-7|NA|NA
CATSDPTGEQYF
TGTGCCACCAGTGATCCCACGGGAGAGCAGTACTTC
>TRBV7-9|TRBJ1-2|TRBD1|NA
CASSLQGDYGYTF
TGTGCCAGCAGCTTACAGGGGGACTATGGCTACACCTTC
>TRBV7-9|TRBJ2-3|NA|NA
CASSLTMPDTQYF
TGTGCCAGCAGCTTAACTATGCCAGATACGCAGTATTTT
>TRBV18|TRBJ2-7|TRBD1|NA
CASSPLTGGDEQYF
TGTGCCAGCTCACCTCTGACAGGGGGCGACGAGCAGTACTTC
>TRBV5-4|TRBJ2-6|NA|NA
CASSLGPTGTGANVLTF
TGTGCCAGCAGCTTGGGCCCCACAGGGACTGGGGCCAACGTCCTGACTTTC
>TRBV29-1|TRBJ2-2|NA|NA
CSVFSTGELFF
TGCAGCGTTTTTTCGACCGGGGAGCTGTTTTTT
>TRBV2|TRBJ2-3|NA|NA
CASSENGGRVTDTQYF
TGTGCCAGCAGTGAAAATGGGGGCAGGGTCACAGATACGCAGTATTTT
>TRBV6-5|TRBJ2-1|TRBD2|NA
CASSRLAGNNEQFF
TGTGCCAGCAGTCGACTAGCGGGGAACAATGAGCAGTTCTTC
>TRBV24-1|TRBJ1-2|NA|NA
CATSQGGDYGYTF
TGTGCCACCAGTCAGGGCGGGGACTATGGCTACACCTTC